The 5 T cell receptor beta chains listed next were all sequenced from one sample in a study of cytomegalovirus exposure and HLA in healthy donors. TCRdb's copy holds only in-frame clones and misses some; the assay was immunoSEQ multiplex PCR. Among roughly 260,000 clones, around 90% were seen once, and the ten largest hold 0.37%. Sequencing was carried out using PBMCs. These receptors were taken from a woman aged 18-29 years in good health and CMV-seronegative.

The chain joins TRBV11-2 to TRBJ2-7, with D maybe TRBD1 (6 bases). V was clipped by 5 bases and J by 1 base, with 15 bases between them. Germline assignment: CDR1 SGHAT and CDR2 FQNNGV. The CDR3 has 15 residues. Written as DNA, the CDR3 is TGTGCCAGCAGCCGAGGACAGAGATTGTCCTACGAGCAGTACTTC. Its protein is CASSRGQRLSYEQYF.

The genes are TRBV19 and TRBJ1-2; unclear D gene. V lost 6 bases and J lost 1, with 18 bases in between. Germline CDR1 is LNHDA and CDR2 is SQIVND (reference sequence). The CDR3 is made up of 16 amino acids. For the CDR3, the DNA is TGTGCCAGTAGCGTCGGGGTAGGGCGAGGTAACTATGGCTACACCTTC. Its protein product is CASSVGVGRGNYGYTF.

V usage is TRBV9 and J usage is TRBJ1-4; TRBD1 matches at 7 bases. V shed 4 bases, J shed 6 bases, and the junction held 9 bases outside the gene matches. CDR3 size: 15 residues. Germline assignment: CDR1 SGDLS and CDR2 YYNGEE. Here the CDR3 reads CASSPQGETDEKLFF. The CDR3 region has the DNA TGTGCCAGCAGCCCCCAGGGGGAAACGGATGAAAAACTGTTTTTT.

In this sample, this clone turned up a few times. The chain carries TRBV27 and TRBJ2-3; D may be TRBD2 (6 bases). V was cut by 2 bases and J by 4 bases, with 13 bases left in between. Germline assignment: CDR1 MNHEY and CDR2 SMNVEV (reference sequence). The CDR3 runs 15 residues. The CDR3 DNA is TGTGCCAGCAGTTTAAAGCAGGGAGGTGCAGATACGCAGTATTTT. Translation: CASSLKQGGADTQYF.

The genes are TRBV29-1 and TRBJ2-2, with TRBD2 as a possible D gene (6 bases). Germline V gene data show CDR1 as SQVTM and CDR2 as ANQGSEA. The V gene lost 3 bases and the J gene lost 4 bases, with 9 bases spanning the gap. This CDR3 contains 13 residues. The chain's CDR3 is CSVDLGGTGELFF. In DNA, the CDR3 is TGCAGCGTTGATCTCGGGGGCACCGGGGAGCTGTTTTTT.